A single T cell receptor (beta chain) is shown here with its context. Specified time point: pre-treatment sample, taken before nivolumab and TIL therapy. These data are taken from a study of TIL therapy for anti-PD-1-resistant metastatic lung cancer. Study-wide context: Patients then received nivolumab; progressors got lymphodepletion, TIL and IL-2. Several tumors were EGFR-mutant and two were ALK-rearranged.

This was the immunoSEQ v3 assay. Sequencing depth was approximately 1.8 million read pairs for survey level, 5-6 million for deep. Repertoires were generated with immunoSEQ multiplex PCR, while TCRdb's copy carries only in-frame clones and drops some. Among nearly 15,000 clones, about 83% were seen once, and the ten largest hold roughly 0.9%. CDR3 size: 14 residues. Germline V gives CDR1 SGHTA, CDR2 FQGNSA. Trimming stripped 7 bases from V and 1 base from J, with 11 bases between. This TCR derives from a person aged 25-79 years with non-small cell lung cancer. The material was blood, obtained at baseline. V gene TRBV7-2 combines with J gene TRBJ1-3; D not resolved. The CDR3 sequence: CASNLPTSGNTIYF. CDR3 in DNA: TGTGCCAGCAACTTGCCCACATCTGGAAACACCATATATTTT.